Each of the 23 T cell receptor beta chains below was sequenced from the same sample in a study of blood T cell repertoires in COVID-19. Measured with immunoSEQ multiplex PCR; TCRdb has only the in-frame clones, and not every one. In the table there are some 200,000 clones, 65% to 90% of which are singletons. Sequencing was done on a sample of peripheral blood. The receptors were sampled from a man of 80 years or more with acute or convalescent COVID-19.

The chain joins TRBV18 to TRBJ2-3; 8 nucleotides match TRBD1. CDR1 and CDR2 (germline): KGHSH, LQKENI. V lost 2 bases, J lost 7 bases, and 14 bases stayed unmatched. This CDR3 contains 17 residues. In DNA, the CDR3 is TGTGCCAGCTCACCAAACCGCAGGGGGCCACAGCTGCATACGCAGTATTTT. Amino acids: CASSPNRRGPQLHTQYF.

The chain couples TRBV19 to TRBJ2-5; 7 bases align to TRBD2. The CDR3 contains 14 residues. The germline CDR1 and CDR2 sequences are LNHDA and SQIVND (reference sequence). J lost 5 bases, V lost 2 bases, and 5 bases had no gene match. As DNA, the CDR3 is TGTGCCAGTAGTATAAGACTAGCCGAGGAGACCCAGTACTTC. Translating gives CASSIRLAEETQYF. Based on the CDR3 plus reference TRBV19 and TRBJ2-5, the full variable domain is DGGITQSPKYLFRKEGQNVTLSCEQNLNHDAMYWYRQDPGQGLRLIYYSQIVNDFQKGDIAEGYSVSREKKESFPLTVTSAQKNPTAFYLCASSIRLAEETQYFGPGTRLLVL.

This clone was counted only a few times. This sequence joins TRBV28 and TRBJ1-5; D gene unclear. Per the germline V gene, CDR1 is MDHEN and CDR2 is SYDVKM. This CDR3 region has 14 residues. V was cut by 4 bases and J by 2 bases, with 9 bases left in between. The CDR3 here is CASSSDGGNQPQHF. CDR3 nucleotide sequence: TGTGCCAGCAGTTCCGATGGAGGCAATCAGCCCCAGCATTTT.

The V call is TRBV6-5, the J call TRBJ2-1, with D possibly matching TRBD2 (7 bases). The CDR3 contains 15 residues. Germline V CDR1 and CDR2: MNHEY, SVGAGI. Trimming removed 5 bases from V and 4 bases from J, with 15 bases in between. Written as DNA, the CDR3 is TGTGCCAGCAGTATGATGGGGGGGCATTACAATGAGCAGTTCTTC. Translation: CASSMMGGHYNEQFF.

This clone turned up a few times. J is TRBJ2-4 and V is TRBV18; D possibly corresponds to TRBD1 (5 bases). The CDR3 is 14 amino acids. The ends were cut back, 4 bases at V and 7 bases at J, with 14 bases in the middle. Germline V lookup: CDR1 KGHSH, CDR2 LQKENI. Written as DNA, the CDR3 is TGTGCCAGCTCACGGATGGACAACCCGAACATTCAGTACTTC. This encodes CASSRMDNPNIQYF.

V and J are TRBV29-1 and TRBJ2-1, with D uncertain. Germline assignment: CDR1 SQVTM and CDR2 ANQGSEA. V gave up 2 bases and J gave up 9 bases, with 8 bases separating them. The CDR3 is made up of 11 amino acids. The CDR3 sequence is CSVELVPEQFF. The CDR3 DNA sequence: TGCAGCGTTGAATTAGTCCCTGAGCAGTTCTTC.

The CDR3 loop reads CASSRKHRTSYEQYF. DNA for the CDR3: TGTGCCAGCAGCCGCAAACACAGGACGTCCTACGAGCAGTACTTC. The chain employs TRBV5-8 and TRBJ2-7, with D tentatively TRBD1 (5 bases). The CDR3 is 15 amino acids. CDR1 is SGHTS, CDR2 YDEGEE, per germline. V was pared by 4 bases and J by 1 base, with 15 bases between.

The rearrangement joins TRBV19 to TRBJ1-1; D is uncertain. V was shortened by 9 bases and J by 7 bases, with 18 bases between the two germline ends. The CDR3 length is 13 residues. Germline loops: CDR1 LNHDA, CDR2 SQIVND (reference sequence). CDR3: CASRRVDAIEAFF. CDR3 bases: TGTGCCAGCAGGCGGGTGGACGCCATTGAAGCTTTCTTT.

The rearrangement uses TRBV7-8 and TRBJ2-3; D is undetermined. CDR3 length: 13 residues. CDR1 and CDR2 from the germline V gene are SGHVS and FQNEAQ. V lost 1 base and J lost 3, with 5 bases in between. This CDR3 reads CASSLDMTDTQYF. For the CDR3, the DNA is TGTGCCAGCAGCTTAGATATGACAGATACGCAGTATTTT.

The chain links TRBV6-6 to TRBJ1-2; D is perhaps TRBD1 (6 bases). Germline-derived CDR1 and CDR2 are MNHNY and SVGAGI (reference sequence). V was shortened by 2 bases and J by 8 bases, with 15 bases between the two germline ends. The CDR3 is 14 amino acids. CDR3 amino acids: CASSYQDREGGYTF. The CDR3, as DNA: TGTGCCAGCAGTTACCAGGACAGAGAGGGCGGCTACACCTTC.

The V and J genes are TRBV27 and TRBJ2-1, with 8 positions matching TRBD1. The CDR3 has 14 amino acids. Looked up from germline, CDR1 is MNHEY and CDR2 is SMNVEV (reference sequence). The V and J ends lost 2 bases and 9 bases, in that order; junction bases with no gene match: 6. In DNA, the CDR3 is TGTGCCAGCAGTTTAACCGGACAGGGTGGTGAGCAGTTCTTC. Translated: CASSLTGQGGEQFF.

The chain couples TRBV19 to TRBJ1-2; D perhaps matches TRBD1 (5 bases). Trimming cost V 3 bases and J 4 bases, with 12 bases left between them. Germline values: CDR1 LNHDA, CDR2 SQIVND (reference sequence). The length of the CDR3 is 14 residues. CDR3 residues: CASSIVAGSYGYTF. For the CDR3, the DNA is TGTGCCAGTAGTATCGTCGCAGGGTCCTATGGCTACACCTTC.

This clone occurred once. This chain uses TRBV6-5 with TRBJ2-1; D possibly corresponds to TRBD1 (5 bases). There are 12 residues in the CDR3. Germline lookup yields CDR1 MNHEY and CDR2 SVGAGI. Trimming stripped 8 bases from V and 7 bases from J, with 12 bases between. The CDR3 DNA sequence: TGTGCCAGCCAGAAGGGGTGGAATGAGCAGTTCTTC. Translation gives CASQKGWNEQFF.

This rearrangement joins TRBV28 to TRBJ1-6, with 8 bases matching TRBD1. The CDR3 is 15 amino acids. CDR1 is MDHEN, CDR2 SYDVKM, per germline. V dropped 1 base and J dropped 9; count of bases not matched to a gene: 5. The CDR3 region has the DNA TGTGCCAGCAGTTTATCCGACAGGGGAAGTTCACCCCTCCACTTT. This translates into CASSLSDRGSSPLHF.

As DNA, the CDR3 is TGTGCCAGCAGTTACTCGAGAGGGCGGCACGAGCAGTACTTC. Amino acid sequence: CASSYSRGRHEQYF. This chain links TRBV6-2 or TRBV6-3 with TRBJ2-7; D might be TRBD2 (5 bases). Germline loops: CDR1 MNHEY, CDR2 SVGEGT. V lost 0 bases and J 5 bases, leaving 11 bases between the germline ends. The CDR3 runs 14 residues.

The chain joins TRBV10-3 to TRBJ2-7; TRBD2 might be the D (5 bases). The CDR3 extends over 13 amino acids. Germline V lookup: CDR1 ENHRY, CDR2 SYGVKD. CDR3 sequence (DNA): TGTGCTCCCATATATAGCGACTCCTACGAGCAGTACTTC. It yields the protein CAPIYSDSYEQYF.

V and J are TRBV11-2 and TRBJ2-1, with D unclear. CDR1 is SGHAT, CDR2 FQNNGV, per germline. This CDR3 has 15 residues. Between the trimmed V and J ends, which lost 2 bases and 6 bases, there was a span of 14 bases. The CDR3 loop reads CASSLTSVSANEQFF. CDR3 bases: TGTGCCAGCAGCTTAACTTCTGTCTCCGCCAATGAGCAGTTCTTC.

The chain recombines TRBV18 with TRBJ2-1, with 10 bases matching TRBD2. Per germline, CDR1 KGHSH and CDR2 LQKENI. There are 14 residues in the CDR3. V trimming: 4 bases; J trimming: 5 bases; junction bases outside the gene matches: 2. CDR3 DNA sequence: TGTGCCAGCTCACGGACTAGCGGTGACAATGAGCAGTTCTTC. This sequence encodes CASSRTSGDNEQFF.

This chain links TRBV28 with TRBJ2-7, with TRBD2 matching over 8 bases. Germline V gene lookup returns CDR1 MDHEN and CDR2 SYDVKM. After removal of 11 bases from V and 6 bases from J, the junction contained 6 bases not matched to a gene. This CDR3 has 11 residues. The CDR3: CAATGGGEQYF. CDR3 bases: TGTGCCGCCACCGGGGGGGGCGAGCAGTACTTC.

V gene TRBV15 combines with J gene TRBJ2-5, with D perhaps matching TRBD1 (6 bases). Trimming took off 5 bases at V and 5 bases at J, with 15 bases between the two ends. Germline values: CDR1 LNHNV, CDR2 YYDKDF (reference sequence). This CDR3 is 14 amino acids long. CDR3 nucleotides: TGTGCCACCAGCCCAGACAGGCTGGTGGAGACCCAGTACTTC. Its protein product is CATSPDRLVETQYF.

The V gene is TRBV12-3 or TRBV12-4, the J gene TRBJ1-5; D is undetermined. V lost 2 bases, J lost 6 bases, and 8 bases lay in between. This CDR3 has 13 amino acids. CDR3 residues: CASSLTGSQPQHF. Here the CDR3 DNA reads TGTGCCAGCAGTTTAACGGGTTCTCAGCCCCAGCATTTT.

This sequence joins TRBV7-9 and TRBJ1-6, with D possibly matching TRBD1 (6 bases). Germline V gene lookup returns CDR1 SEHNR and CDR2 FQNEAQ (reference sequence). CDR3 length: 16 residues. V dropped 3 bases and J dropped 3 bases, with 12 bases sitting between them. The CDR3 DNA reads as TGTGCCAGCAGCTTCGACGGGACACTCTATAATTCACCCCTCCACTTT. Its protein product is CASSFDGTLYNSPLHF. The whole variable domain, filled in from reference TRBV7-9 and TRBJ1-6, reads DTGVSQNPRHKITKRGQNVTFRCDPISEHNRLYWYRQTLGQGPEFLTYFQNEAQLEKSRLLSDRFSAERPKGSFSTLEIQRTEQGDSAMYLCASSFDGTLYNSPLHFGNGTRLTVT.

Written as DNA, the CDR3 is TGTGCCAGCAGCCTAGGAGACCGGAGCTCACCCCTCCACTTT. Protein sequence: CASSLGDRSSPLHF. V gene TRBV7-2 combines with J gene TRBJ1-6; D is unresolved. V lost 5 bases, J lost 10 bases, and 15 bases lay in between. Germline assignment: CDR1 SGHTA and CDR2 FQGNSA. The CDR3 loop spans 14 amino acids.